Below, one TCR beta chain is given with its context. Many counts were recorded for this clonotype. Its binding antigen is unknown. Nothing much larger sits one base from this clone, and base qualities are not available. These data originate in a study (dated by TCRdb to the mid-2010s). Trimming removed 5 bases from V and 6 bases from J, leaving 11 bases between the germline ends. CDR1 and CDR2, per the germline V gene, are SGHTA and FQGNSA. The CDR3 contains 14 residues, cysteine and phenylalanine counted. The read is trimmed to its CDR3 DNA, 42 bases read in frame from base 1. Library preparation employed RT-PCR. The instrument was an Illumina MiSeq. The public reads were reanalyzed by TCRdb: fastp trimming at Q25, MiXCR alignment, in-frame beta chains only. Rows with a matching CDR3 protein are joined into one entry that keeps the most common DNA and genes. This sample comprises hundreds of thousands of distinct CDR3 sequences, approximately 15% of them detected only once. The top ten clones comprise roughly 4% of the sample.

Sequenced: memory CD4+ T cells from blood. Recombination joined TRBV7-2 with TRBJ1-6; the D gene is perhaps TRBD1, on 5 matching bases. The receptor comes from a female donor in good health, serving as a healthy control. The CDR3 sequence is CASSMDISNSPLHF. The nucleotides read TGTGCCAGCAGCATGGACATATCTAATTCACCCCTCCACTTT.